The 4 T cell receptor beta chains presented below share a single source sample, sequenced in a study of shared clonotypes between healthy human individuals (dated by TCRdb to 2020 to 2021). For the CD8 naive samples, CD45RO-negative cells were positively selected for CCR7, yielding a CD45RA+CCR7+ population from which TemRA cells were excluded. Library creation used the immunoSEQ multiplex PCR assay. The source is immuneACCESS, and TCRdb retained only in-frame sequences with V and J called. Part of the clones is not carried over; for the studies checked, unresolved V genes explain less than half of this, and the remainder is unexplained. The sample table records about 2.1 million clones; around 95% of these occur just once. About 1.7% of the sample is in the top ten clones. Material for sequencing was naive CD8+ T cells from PBMCs. The sample's cell subset or site label is to be understood as: CD45RA+CCR7+. The receptor set was obtained from a man between 18 and 35 years old in good health. Some clones in this sample may be carry-over from other donors' samples.

This sequence joins TRBV27 and TRBJ1-3, with no clear D. Germline CDR1 and CDR2: MNHEY and SMNVEV (reference sequence). The CDR3 contains 14 residues. The V gene lost 5 bases and the J gene lost 4 bases, with 12 bases spanning the gap. CDR3 sequence: CASSPEVKGNTIYF. The CDR3 bases are TGTGCCAGCAGTCCAGAAGTGAAGGGAAACACCATATATTTT.

The chain has TRBV28 and TRBJ2-4; TRBD2 is a possible D gene (6 bases). Germline lookup yields CDR1 MDHEN and CDR2 SYDVKM. The CDR3 runs 17 residues. V was shortened by 6 bases and J by 7 bases, with 25 bases between the two germline ends. CDR3 protein: CASSSLPYGWEANIQYF. Written as DNA, the CDR3 is TGTGCCAGCAGCTCCCTGCCGTACGGGTGGGAGGCGAACATTCAGTACTTC.

The V call is TRBV2, the J call TRBJ2-1; TRBD2 agrees at 10 bases. The CDR3 has 15 amino acids. Germline V gives CDR1 SNHLY, CDR2 FYNNEI. J gave up 3 bases and V 6 bases, and 5 bases lay outside the gene matches. The CDR3 sequence: CASSLAGGIYNEQFF. In nucleotides, the CDR3 is TGTGCCAGCAGCTTAGCGGGGGGAATCTACAATGAGCAGTTCTTC.

The chain recombines TRBV15 with TRBJ2-7; 7 bases are shared with TRBD2. The CDR3 length is 15 residues. CDR1 and CDR2 (germline): LNHNV, YYDKDF (reference sequence). The V and J ends lost 1 base and 6 bases, in that order; junction bases with no gene match: 9. CDR3 sequence (DNA): TGTGCCACCAGCAGAGCGACTAGCCGGGGGACCGAGCAGTACTTC. As protein: CATSRATSRGTEQYF.